This TCR beta chain originates from a study of blood T cell repertoires in COVID-19. In the study overall: The analysed material was cDNA or gDNA that came from T cells, B-cell-depleted T cells, or PBMCs.

Across roughly 25 US areas, participants ranged in age from about 18 to 90 years. Recovered Cohort 3 donors showed two negative PCRs, clearance, or symptom resolution. Clones were sequenced by immunoSEQ multiplex PCR, and TCRdb holds only the in-frame ones, with some missing. In the table there are hundreds of thousands of clones, 88% of which are singletons. The V gene lost 4 bases and the J gene lost 6 bases, with 12 bases spanning the gap. The CDR3 is made up of 13 amino acids. Germline CDR1 reads SNHLY; CDR2 reads FYNNEI. This TCR was recovered from a woman aged 50 to 60 who had recovered from COVID-19. This chain links TRBV2 with TRBJ1-2; D is possibly TRBD1 (5 bases). Material for sequencing was PBMCs or T cells enriched from blood (not recorded which). The CDR3 DNA reads as TGTGCCAGCAGTGTAATGCAGGGTGATGGCTACACCTTC. Amino acids: CASSVMQGDGYTF.